A single sample gave rise to the 8 T cell receptor beta chains below, sequenced in a study of cytomegalovirus exposure and HLA in healthy donors. The study ran its PCR with 60 Vbeta and 13 Jbeta primers. Using immunoSEQ multiplex PCR, the repertoire was profiled, and TCRdb retains in-frame clones only, with some absent. This sample has tens of thousands of clones, with approximately 72% found just once. The sequenced sample consisted of PBMCs. These receptors were taken from a woman aged 40 to 49 in good health and CMV-seropositive.

This clone showed up just once. CDR3 sequence: CASSRRTIVGEETQYF. DNA for the CDR3: TGTGCCAGCAGCCGACGGACCATAGTAGGGGAAGAGACCCAGTACTTC. The chain links TRBV5-4 to TRBJ2-5; possible D gene TRBD1, 5 bases. The germline CDR1 and CDR2 sequences are SGHNT and YYREEE (reference sequence). The CDR3 sequence is 16 residues long. V lost 4 bases, J lost 3 bases, and 19 bases lay in between.

This clone was picked up one time. The genes are TRBV5-8 and TRBJ1-4; D is unclear. Germline values: CDR1 SGHTS, CDR2 YDEGEE. V lost 0 bases, J lost 0 bases, and 9 bases lay in between. The CDR3 contains 16 residues. The CDR3 DNA is TGTGCCAGCAGCTTGGGGCAGGAGGCAACTAATGAAAAACTGTTTTTT. This sequence encodes CASSLGQEATNEKLFF.

This clone occurred a few times. This chain links TRBV6-1 with TRBJ1-2, with D possibly being TRBD1 (6 bases). V dropped 11 bases and J dropped 0 bases, with 16 bases sitting between them. The CDR3 runs 14 residues. CDR1 and CDR2 from the germline V gene are MNHNS and SASEGT. The CDR3 is CAGETTGSNYGYTF. CDR3 DNA: TGTGCCGGGGAGACCACAGGGTCTAACTATGGCTACACCTTC.

The chain has TRBV7-2 and TRBJ2-5, with 10 nucleotides matching TRBD2. Germline V gene sequence: CDR1 SGHTA, CDR2 FQGNSA. The J segment lost 1 base and the V segment lost 2 bases, leaving 1 base of the junction unmatched. The CDR3 runs to 15 residues. The CDR3 sequence is CASSLSGGAQETQYF. The CDR3 DNA follows: TGTGCCAGCAGCTTAAGCGGGGGGGCCCAAGAGACCCAGTACTTC.

About this clone itself: The junction departs from germline at one end; a sequencing error may be responsible. The chain couples TRBV7-9 to TRBJ2-7, with TRBD2 matching 10 bases. Germline values: CDR1 SEHNR, CDR2 FQNEAQ (reference sequence). The CDR3 loop spans 15 amino acids. CDR3 in amino acids: CASSLVLAGDYAQYF. CDR3 sequence (DNA): TGTGCCAGCAGCTTAGTGCTAGCGGGGGACTACGCGCAGTACTTC.

This clone was recorded a few times. V gene TRBV2 combines with J gene TRBJ2-1; 15 positions match TRBD2. This CDR3 is built from 15 residues. The J segment lost 7 bases and the V segment lost 6 bases, leaving 4 bases of the junction unmatched. The germline V gene encodes CDR1 SNHLY and CDR2 FYNNEI. CDR3 sequence (DNA): TGTGCCAGCAGGGGACTAGCGGGGGGTCCAAATGAGCAGTTCTTC. It specifies CASRGLAGGPNEQFF.

This sequence joins TRBV9 and TRBJ2-6; no reliable D call. The length of the CDR3 is 18 residues. The V gene's germline CDR1 is SGDLS and CDR2 YYNGEE. The V end lost 3 bases, the J end lost 0 bases, and 16 bases lay between the germline ends. The CDR3 DNA reads TGTGCCAGCAGCGCTGAGATTAGTTTCGGCTCTGGGGCCAACGTCCTGACTTTC. Amino acids: CASSAEISFGSGANVLTF.

This clone appeared a few times. The CDR3 nucleotides read TGCGCCAGCAGCTTGGGCCGGGGGGGCGACTACGAGCAGTACTTC. It is translated as CASSLGRGGDYEQYF. V is TRBV5-1 and J is TRBJ2-7; 8 bases align to TRBD2. Germline CDR1 reads SGHRS; CDR2 reads YFSETQ. This CDR3 spans 15 amino acids. The V and J ends lost 0 bases and 3 bases, in that order; junction bases with no gene match: 5.